This T cell receptor beta chain is drawn from a study of regulatory T cells in long-lasting Graves disease. Notes on the study in general: Persistent disease favored TRBV28, TRBJ1-2 and TRBJ2-5. Accuracy may have suffered from the small sample size.

Time point of the sample: persistent/refractory GD, antithyroid drugs over 5 years with positive TRAb. The TCR library was made from RNA extracted from PBMCs. Germline V CDR1 and CDR2: SGHTA, FQGNSA. The V segment lost 0 bases and the J segment 2 bases; nucleotides outside the gene matches: 9. The CDR3 is 17 residues long. CDR3 regions were amplified by Arm-PCR using iRepertoire HTBI primers to build TCR beta libraries. TCRdb used MiXCR to reprocess the multiplex PCR reads, holding one entry per CDR3 protein. The sample shows roughly 400,000 distinct CDR3 sequences, under 25% of them seen only once. As to this clonotype: Its antigen remains unidentified.

This specimen was peripheral blood mononuclear cells (PBMCs), taken when the disease was refractory, from a patient treated with antithyroid drugs. This chain joins TRBV7-2 and TRBJ2-7; 8 nucleotides agree with TRBD2. The sequence was obtained from a female donor with Graves disease. CDR3 DNA sequence: TGTGCCAGCAGCTTAGCGACGAGACTAGCGACACCCTACGAGCAGTACTTC. Its translation is CASSLATRLATPYEQYF.